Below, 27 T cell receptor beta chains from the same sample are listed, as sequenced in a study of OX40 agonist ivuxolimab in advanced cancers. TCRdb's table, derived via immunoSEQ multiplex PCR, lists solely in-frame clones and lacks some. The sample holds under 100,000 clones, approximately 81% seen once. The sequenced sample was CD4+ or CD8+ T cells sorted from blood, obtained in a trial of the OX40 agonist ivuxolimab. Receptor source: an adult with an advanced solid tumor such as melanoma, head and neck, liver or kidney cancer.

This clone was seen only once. The CDR3 region has the DNA TGTGCCAGCAGCCCCCGCTTAGTTGCAGATGGCTACACCTTC. Its translation is CASSPRLVADGYTF. The chain uses TRBV9 and TRBJ1-2; no clear D gene. This CDR3 spans 14 amino acids. The V end lost 4 bases, the J end lost 6 bases, and 16 bases lay between the germline ends. CDR1 and CDR2 (germline): SGDLS, YYNGEE.

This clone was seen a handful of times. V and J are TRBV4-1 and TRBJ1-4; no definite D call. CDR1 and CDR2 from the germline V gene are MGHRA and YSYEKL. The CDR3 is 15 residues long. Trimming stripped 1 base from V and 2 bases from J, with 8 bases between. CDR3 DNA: TGCGCCAGCAGCCAAGTTGCAGCTACTAATGAAAAACTGTTTTTT. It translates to CASSQVAATNEKLFF.

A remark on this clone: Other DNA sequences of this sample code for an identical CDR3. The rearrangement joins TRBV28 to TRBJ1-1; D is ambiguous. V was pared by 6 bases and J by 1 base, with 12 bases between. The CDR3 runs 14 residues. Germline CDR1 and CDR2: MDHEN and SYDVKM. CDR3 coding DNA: TGTGCCAGCAGCAGCCCCGGCGCGAACACTGAAGCTTTCTTT. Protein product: CASSSPGANTEAFF.

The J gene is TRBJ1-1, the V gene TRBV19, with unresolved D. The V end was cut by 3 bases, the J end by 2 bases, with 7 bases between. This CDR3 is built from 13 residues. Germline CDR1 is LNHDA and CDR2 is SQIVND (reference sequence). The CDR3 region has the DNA TGTGCCAGTAGTATGATAACAAACACTGAAGCTTTCTTT. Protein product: CASSMITNTEAFF.

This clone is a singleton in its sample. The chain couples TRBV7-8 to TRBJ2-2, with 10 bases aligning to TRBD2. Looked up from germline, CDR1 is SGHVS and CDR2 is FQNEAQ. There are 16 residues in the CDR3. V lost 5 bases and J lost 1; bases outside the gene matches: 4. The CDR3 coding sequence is TGTGCCAGCAGCCCCCGACTAGCGGGGAACACCGGGGAGCTGTTTTTT. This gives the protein CASSPRLAGNTGELFF.

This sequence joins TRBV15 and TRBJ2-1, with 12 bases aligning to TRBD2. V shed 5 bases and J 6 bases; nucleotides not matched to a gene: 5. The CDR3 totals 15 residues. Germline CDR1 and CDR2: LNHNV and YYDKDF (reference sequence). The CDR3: CATSALAGGVNEQFF. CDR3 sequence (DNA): TGTGCCACCAGCGCACTAGCGGGGGGAGTCAATGAGCAGTTCTTC.

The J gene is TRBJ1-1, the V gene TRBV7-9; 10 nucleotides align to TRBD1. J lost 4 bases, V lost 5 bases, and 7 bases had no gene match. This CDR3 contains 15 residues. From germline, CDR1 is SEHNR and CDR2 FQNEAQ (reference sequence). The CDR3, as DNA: TGTGCCAGCAGCCCTCCGACAGGGGGCCTCACTGAAGCTTTCTTT. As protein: CASSPPTGGLTEAFF. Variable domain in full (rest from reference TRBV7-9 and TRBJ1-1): DTGVSQNPRHKITKRGQNVTFRCDPISEHNRLYWYRQTLGQGPEFLTYFQNEAQLEKSRLLSDRFSAERPKGSFSTLEIQRTEQGDSAMYLCASSPPTGGLTEAFFGQGTRLTVV.

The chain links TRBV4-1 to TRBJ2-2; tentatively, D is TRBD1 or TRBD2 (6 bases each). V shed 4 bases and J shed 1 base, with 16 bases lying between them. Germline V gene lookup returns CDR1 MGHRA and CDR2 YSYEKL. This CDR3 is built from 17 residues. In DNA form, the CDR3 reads TGCGCCAGCAGCCGAGATGGGGGGCGAAGGAACACCGGGGAGCTGTTTTTT. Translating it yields CASSRDGGRRNTGELFF.

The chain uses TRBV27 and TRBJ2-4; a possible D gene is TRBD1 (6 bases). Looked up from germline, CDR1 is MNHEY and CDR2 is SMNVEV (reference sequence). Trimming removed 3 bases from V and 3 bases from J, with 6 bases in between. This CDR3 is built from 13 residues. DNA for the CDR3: TGTGCCAGCAGTTTGACAGGCAAAAACATTCAGTACTTC. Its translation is CASSLTGKNIQYF.

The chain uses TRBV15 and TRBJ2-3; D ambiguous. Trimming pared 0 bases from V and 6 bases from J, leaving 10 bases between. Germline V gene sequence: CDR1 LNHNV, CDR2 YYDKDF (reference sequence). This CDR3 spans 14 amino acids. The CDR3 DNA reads TGTGCCACCAGCAGAGATATGGTAGTGGATACGCAGTATTTT. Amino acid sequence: CATSRDMVVDTQYF.

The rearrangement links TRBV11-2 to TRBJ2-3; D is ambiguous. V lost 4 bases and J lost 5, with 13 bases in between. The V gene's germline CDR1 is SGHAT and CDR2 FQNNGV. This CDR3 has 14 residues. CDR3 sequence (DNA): TGTGCCAGCAGCTCCCGACAAGAGGTAGATACGCAGTATTTT. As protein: CASSSRQEVDTQYF.

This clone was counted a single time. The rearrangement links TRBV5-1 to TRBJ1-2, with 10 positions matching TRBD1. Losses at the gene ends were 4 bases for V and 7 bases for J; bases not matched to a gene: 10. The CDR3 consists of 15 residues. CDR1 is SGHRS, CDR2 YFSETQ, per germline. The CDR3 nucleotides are TGCGCCAGCAGCGTTATAGGACAGGGGGATGTTGGCTACACCTTC. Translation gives CASSVIGQGDVGYTF.

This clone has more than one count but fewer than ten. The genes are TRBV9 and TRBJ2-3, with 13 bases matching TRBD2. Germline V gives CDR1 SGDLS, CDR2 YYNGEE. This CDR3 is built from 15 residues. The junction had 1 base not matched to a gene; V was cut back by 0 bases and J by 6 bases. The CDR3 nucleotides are TGTGCCAGCAGCGTAGGACTAGCGGGGGGTGATACGCAGTATTTT. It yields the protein CASSVGLAGGDTQYF. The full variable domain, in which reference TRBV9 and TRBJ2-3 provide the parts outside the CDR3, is DSGVTQTPKHLITATGQRVTLRCSPRSGDLSVYWYQQSLDQGLQFLIQYYNGEERAKGNILERFSAQQFPDLHSELNLSSLELGDSALYFCASSVGLAGGDTQYFGPGTRLTVL.

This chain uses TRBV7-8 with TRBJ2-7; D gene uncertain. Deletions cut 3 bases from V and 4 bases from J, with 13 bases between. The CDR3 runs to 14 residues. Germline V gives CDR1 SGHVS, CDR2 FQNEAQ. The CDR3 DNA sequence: TGTGCCAGCAGCTTTTTCTCATCCTCGTACGAGCAGTACTTC. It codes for CASSFFSSSYEQYF.

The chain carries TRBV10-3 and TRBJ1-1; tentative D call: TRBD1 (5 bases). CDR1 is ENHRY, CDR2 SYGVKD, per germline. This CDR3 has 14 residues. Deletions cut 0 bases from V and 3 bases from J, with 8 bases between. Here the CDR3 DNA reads TGTGCCATCAGTGAGTCCCAGGGCGACACTGAAGCTTTCTTT. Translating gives CAISESQGDTEAFF.

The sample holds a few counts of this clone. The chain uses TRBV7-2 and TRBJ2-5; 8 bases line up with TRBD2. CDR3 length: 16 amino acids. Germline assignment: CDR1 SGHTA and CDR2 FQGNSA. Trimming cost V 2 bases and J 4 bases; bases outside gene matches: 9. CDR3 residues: CASSLSKAGVGETQYF. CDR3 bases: TGTGCCAGCAGCTTAAGTAAAGCGGGAGTCGGAGAGACCCAGTACTTC.

Here the CDR3 reads CASTDLVNTEAFF. CDR3 nucleotides: TGTGCCAGCACAGATCTGGTGAACACTGAAGCTTTCTTT. The chain recombines TRBV7-2 with TRBJ1-1; D call uncertain. The CDR3 has 13 residues. CDR1 and CDR2 from the germline V gene are SGHTA and FQGNSA. Trimming removed 7 bases from V and 0 bases from J, with 9 bases in between.

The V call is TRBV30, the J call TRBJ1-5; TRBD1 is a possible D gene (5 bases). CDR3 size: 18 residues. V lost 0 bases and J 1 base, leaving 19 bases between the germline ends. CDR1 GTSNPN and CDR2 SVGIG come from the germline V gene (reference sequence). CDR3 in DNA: TGTGCCTGGAGTGTGTTTGGGGCAGGGAGGGTAAGCAATCAGCCCCAGCATTTT. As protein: CAWSVFGAGRVSNQPQHF.

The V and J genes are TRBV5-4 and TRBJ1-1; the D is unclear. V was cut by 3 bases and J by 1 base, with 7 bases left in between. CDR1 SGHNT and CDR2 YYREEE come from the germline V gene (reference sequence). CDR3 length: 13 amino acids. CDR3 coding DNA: TGTGCCAGCAGCTCCATTACGAACACTGAAGCTTTCTTT. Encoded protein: CASSSITNTEAFF.

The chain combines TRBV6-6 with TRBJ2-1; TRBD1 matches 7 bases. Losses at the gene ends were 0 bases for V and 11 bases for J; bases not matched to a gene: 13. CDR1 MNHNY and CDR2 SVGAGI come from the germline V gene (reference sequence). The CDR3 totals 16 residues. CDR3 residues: CASSYSSPGGAQKQFF. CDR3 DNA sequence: TGTGCCAGCAGTTACTCGAGCCCAGGGGGAGCTCAGAAGCAGTTCTTC.

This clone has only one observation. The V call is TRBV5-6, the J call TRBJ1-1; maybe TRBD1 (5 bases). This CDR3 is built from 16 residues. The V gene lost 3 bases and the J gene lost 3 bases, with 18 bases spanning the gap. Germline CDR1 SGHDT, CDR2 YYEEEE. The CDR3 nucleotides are TGTGCCAGCAGCTCTACTATTAGGGGATTGTACACTGAAGCTTTCTTT. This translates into CASSSTIRGLYTEAFF.

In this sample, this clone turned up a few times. The CDR3 sequence is CASSEFDRGYGYTF. The CDR3, as DNA: TGCGCCAGCAGTGAGTTTGACAGAGGCTATGGCTACACCTTC. J is TRBJ1-2 and V is TRBV10-1; D possibly corresponds to TRBD1 (5 bases). Trimming cost V 1 base and J 4 bases, with 10 bases left between them. In germline, CDR1 is WNHNN, CDR2 SYGVQD (reference sequence). CDR3 size: 14 residues.

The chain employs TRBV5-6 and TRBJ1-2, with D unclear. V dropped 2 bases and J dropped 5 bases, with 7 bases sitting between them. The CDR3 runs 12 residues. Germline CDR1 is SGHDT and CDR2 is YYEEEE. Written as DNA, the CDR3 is TGTGCCAGCAGCTTAGGAGGATATGGCTACACCTTC. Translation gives CASSLGGYGYTF.

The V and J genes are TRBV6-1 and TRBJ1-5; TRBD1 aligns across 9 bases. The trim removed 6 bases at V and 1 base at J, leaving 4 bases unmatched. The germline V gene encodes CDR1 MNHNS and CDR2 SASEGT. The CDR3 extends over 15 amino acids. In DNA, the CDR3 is TGTGCCAGCAGACAGGGGGCTATAAGCAATCAGCCCCAGCATTTT. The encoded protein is CASRQGAISNQPQHF.

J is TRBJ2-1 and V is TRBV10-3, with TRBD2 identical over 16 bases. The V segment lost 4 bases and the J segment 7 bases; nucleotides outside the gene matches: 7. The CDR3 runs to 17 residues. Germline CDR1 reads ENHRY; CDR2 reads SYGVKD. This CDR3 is CAISAGTSGGAGNEQFF. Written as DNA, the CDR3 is TGTGCCATCAGTGCCGGGACTAGCGGGGGGGCCGGGAATGAGCAGTTCTTC.

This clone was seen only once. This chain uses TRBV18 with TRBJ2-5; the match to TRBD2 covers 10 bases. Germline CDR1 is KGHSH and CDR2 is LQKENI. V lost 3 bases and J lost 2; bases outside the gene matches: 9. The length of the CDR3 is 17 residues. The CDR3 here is CASSPSASGGYQETQYF. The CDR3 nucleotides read TGTGCCAGCTCACCTTCCGCTAGCGGGGGTTATCAAGAGACCCAGTACTTC.

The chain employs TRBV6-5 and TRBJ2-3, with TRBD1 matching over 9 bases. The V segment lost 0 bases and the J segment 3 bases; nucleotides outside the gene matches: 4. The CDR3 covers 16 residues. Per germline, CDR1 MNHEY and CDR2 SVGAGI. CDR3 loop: CASSYSGTGRTDTQYF. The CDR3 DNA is TGTGCCAGCAGTTACTCAGGGACAGGGAGAACAGATACGCAGTATTTT.